This entry lists 24 T cell receptor beta chains sequenced from one sample in a study of breast tumors, draining lymph nodes, adjacent tissues. From the multiplex PCR reads, TCRdb called clonotypes with MiXCR, one entry per CDR3 protein. The sample has about 46,000 distinct CDR3 sequences, about 23% seen once. The sample was breast tumor tissue. Receptors were obtained from a female donor with breast cancer. Some clones in this sample may be carry-over from other donors' samples.

This clonotype was seen repeatedly, ten times or more. The chain has TRBV5-4 and TRBJ2-5; tentatively, D is TRBD1 or TRBD2 (5 bases each). From germline, CDR1 is SGHNT and CDR2 YYREEE (reference sequence). The CDR3 is 13 residues long. The V and J ends lost 0 bases and 7 bases respectively, with 10 bases between them. Here the CDR3 DNA reads TGTGCCAGCAGCTTGGGGGGGATGGGGACCCAGTACTTC. This encodes CASSLGGMGTQYF.

This clonotype was counted many times. J is TRBJ1-6 and V is TRBV2, with TRBD1 as a possible D gene (5 bases). V lost 6 bases to trimming and J lost 4 bases, with 22 bases between them. The CDR3 spans 18 residues. Germline-derived CDR1 and CDR2 are SNHLY and FYNNEI. CDR3 DNA: TGTGCCAGCAGCCCCACTATTGGTAGGGACGCGTATAATTCACCCCTCCACTTT. This sequence encodes CASSPTIGRDAYNSPLHF.

This clonotype was detected many times. V gene TRBV29-1 combines with J gene TRBJ1-2, with D uncertain. Germline loops: CDR1 SQVTM, CDR2 ANQGSEA. The CDR3 covers 10 residues. The V gene lost 4 bases and the J gene lost 8 bases, with 8 bases spanning the gap. The CDR3 loop is CSVVGEGYTF. The DNA for the CDR3 is TGCAGCGTTGTAGGTGAGGGCTACACCTTC.

The table lists this clonotype with many counts. The chain uses TRBV6-1 and TRBJ1-2; the match to TRBD1 covers 7 bases. The CDR3 runs to 14 residues. Germline CDR1 and CDR2: MNHNS and SASEGT. Losses at the gene ends were 7 bases for V and 3 bases for J; bases not matched to a gene: 8. The CDR3 protein is CASTPTGYYYGYTF. As DNA, the CDR3 is TGTGCCAGCACTCCGACAGGGTACTACTATGGCTACACCTTC.

This clonotype appeared a few times. The rearrangement joins TRBV11-2 to TRBJ2-5, with a tentative D call TRBD1 (5 bases). From germline, CDR1 is SGHAT and CDR2 FQNNGV. Trimming left V 5 bases short and J 4 bases short, with 8 bases between. The length of the CDR3 is 12 residues. The CDR3: CASSTGAETQYF. DNA of the CDR3: TGTGCCAGCAGCACAGGAGCAGAGACCCAGTACTTC. Filled out from reference TRBV11-2 and TRBJ2-5, the complete variable domain reads EAGVAQSPRYKIIEKRQSVAFWCNPISGHATLYWYQQILGQGPKLLIQFQNNGVVDDSQLPKDRFSAERLKGVDSTLKIQPAKLEDSAVYLCASSTGAETQYFGPGTRLLVL.

This clonotype was found many times. The rearrangement joins TRBV14 to TRBJ2-7, with a possible D match to TRBD1 (6 bases). V lost 5 bases to trimming and J lost 5 bases, with 13 bases between them. This CDR3 comprises 13 residues. The germline V gene encodes CDR1 SGHDN and CDR2 FVKESK. CDR3 nucleotides: TGTGCCAGCAGCTGGGGGCCAGGGGACGAGCAGTACTTC. It yields the protein CASSWGPGDEQYF.

Ten or more counts support this clonotype. The V call is TRBV7-9, the J call TRBJ1-4, with TRBD1 as a possible D gene (6 bases). This CDR3 has 15 amino acids. CDR1 is SEHNR and CDR2 is FQNEAQ in the germline V gene (reference sequence). The V end lost 5 bases, the J end lost 5 bases, and 15 bases lay between the germline ends. As DNA, the CDR3 is TGTGCCAGCAGCACATCGCAGGGGTTGAATGAAAAACTGTTTTTT. It yields the protein CASSTSQGLNEKLFF.

This clonotype was detected many times. The V gene is TRBV2, the J gene TRBJ2-3; 10 nucleotides agree with TRBD2. V lost 4 bases to trimming and J lost 2 bases; unmatched junction nucleotides: 3. Germline CDR1 SNHLY, CDR2 FYNNEI. The CDR3 spans 15 residues. In DNA, the CDR3 is TGTGCCAGCAGTGTTGGACTAGCGGACACAGATACGCAGTATTTT. Translation: CASSVGLADTDTQYF.

This clonotype has a count of ten or more. The chain carries TRBV11-3 and TRBJ2-2; tentatively, D is TRBD2 (5 bases). Trimming took 5 bases from V and 4 from J, leaving 8 bases between them. This CDR3 has 13 amino acids. Germline V gene lookup returns CDR1 SGHNT and CDR2 YENEEA. CDR3 region: CASSRGSTGELFF. CDR3 DNA sequence: TGTGCCAGCAGCAGAGGGAGCACCGGGGAGCTGTTTTTT.

V usage is TRBV7-3 and J usage is TRBJ2-1; perhaps TRBD1 as D (6 bases). Trimming left V 4 bases short and J 5 bases short, with 15 bases between. Germline CDR1 reads SGHTA; CDR2 reads FQGTGA. There are 15 residues in the CDR3. CDR3 in amino acids: CASSSDRQSHNEQFF. The CDR3 coding sequence is TGTGCCAGCAGCTCGGACAGACAGAGTCACAATGAGCAGTTCTTC.

This clonotype showed up many times. CDR3 DNA sequence: TGCAGTGCTAGAGTCCCGAGGGGCGGTGAAAAACTGTTTTTT. Its protein is CSARVPRGGEKLFF. The chain employs TRBV20-1 and TRBJ1-4; perhaps TRBD1 as D (5 bases). V dropped 1 base and J dropped 7 bases, with 13 bases sitting between them. There are 14 residues in the CDR3. CDR1 DFQATT and CDR2 SNEGSKA come from the germline V gene (reference sequence).

This clonotype was found many times. DNA of the CDR3: TGTGCCAGCAGTTATCTTAGGGCCGGCGGCACCGGGGAGCTGTTTTTT. It codes for CASSYLRAGGTGELFF. This chain uses TRBV6-6 with TRBJ2-2, with D unclear. The CDR3 is 16 residues long. V gave up 3 bases and J gave up 4 bases, with 15 bases separating them. Germline V lookup: CDR1 MNHNY, CDR2 SVGAGI (reference sequence).

This clonotype has a count of ten or more. The rearrangement joins TRBV6-6 to TRBJ1-6, with D perhaps matching TRBD1 (5 bases). Looked up from germline, CDR1 is MNHNY and CDR2 is SVGAGI (reference sequence). This CDR3 comprises 20 residues. The V end lost 0 bases, the J end lost 0 bases, and 18 bases lay between the germline ends. In DNA form, the CDR3 reads TGTGCCAGCAGTTACTCGGGGCAAGGAGAAGCAAGCTCCTATAATTCACCCCTCCACTTT. It is translated as CASSYSGQGEASSYNSPLHF.

This clonotype was observed a handful of times. At one boundary the junction diverges from the germline segment, which might be a read error. V is TRBV28 and J is TRBJ1-2; perhaps TRBD1 as D (6 bases). Germline-derived CDR1 and CDR2 are MDHEN and SYDVKM. There are 19 residues in the CDR3. The CDR3 coding sequence is TGTGCCAGCAGTTTATTTAAAGTAGGTGGGATGTGGGGGGCGGTTGGCTATACCTTC. Residues: CASSLFKVGGMWGAVGYTF.

This clonotype came up a few times. This rearrangement joins TRBV29-1 to TRBJ1-4; the D is unclear. The ends were cut back, 7 bases at V and 3 bases at J, with 12 bases in the middle. In germline, CDR1 is SQVTM, CDR2 ANQGSEA. The CDR3 covers 13 residues. In DNA form, the CDR3 reads TGCAGCGCTCTTGGCGGGGCTAATGAAAAACTGTTTTTT. Translated: CSALGGANEKLFF.

V and J are TRBV19 and TRBJ1-1; D is perhaps TRBD1 (5 bases). This CDR3 spans 14 amino acids. The V end lost 5 bases, the J end lost 1 base, and 11 bases lay between the germline ends. Germline CDR1 LNHDA, CDR2 SQIVND (reference sequence). The CDR3 protein is CASSFGQGNTEAFF. The CDR3 DNA follows: TGTGCCAGTAGTTTCGGGCAGGGGAACACTGAAGCTTTCTTT. Together with reference TRBV19 and TRBJ1-1, the CDR3 gives the full variable domain: DGGITQSPKYLFRKEGQNVTLSCEQNLNHDAMYWYRQDPGQGLRLIYYSQIVNDFQKGDIAEGYSVSREKKESFPLTVTSAQKNPTAFYLCASSFGQGNTEAFFGQGTRLTVV.

Many counts were recorded for this clonotype. This rearrangement joins TRBV7-9 to TRBJ1-3; D unclear. The ends were cut back, 1 base at V and 7 bases at J, with 14 bases in the middle. CDR1 is SEHNR and CDR2 is FQNEAQ in the germline V gene (reference sequence). The CDR3 runs 15 residues. In DNA form, the CDR3 reads TGTGCCAGCAGCTTAGAAGGGCTAAGAGGCAACACCATATATTTT. Its protein product is CASSLEGLRGNTIYF.

This clonotype appeared many times. The chain combines TRBV6-6 with TRBJ2-2; D might be TRBD1 (5 bases). Germline CDR1 reads MNHNY; CDR2 reads SVGAGI (reference sequence). The CDR3 totals 12 residues. Trimming cost V 7 bases and J 6 bases, with 9 bases left between them. CDR3 sequence (DNA): TGTGCCAGCATAGGGGTCGCCGGGGAGCTGTTTTTT. This sequence encodes CASIGVAGELFF.

This chain links TRBV5-8 with TRBJ2-1; 11 bases fit TRBD1. The CDR3 is 15 amino acids. The germline gives CDR1 SGHTS, CDR2 YDEGEE. The V and J ends lost 4 bases and 8 bases, in that order; junction bases with no gene match: 8. The CDR3 bases are TGTGCCAGCAGCCCCGGGACAGGGGGGTACCATGAGCAGTTCTTC. This gives the protein CASSPGTGGYHEQFF.

This clonotype was observed at least ten times. As DNA, the CDR3 is TGTGCCAGCAGCACTACAGGGACTTCTGGAAACACCATATATTTT. As protein: CASSTTGTSGNTIYF. The chain couples TRBV7-3 to TRBJ1-3, with D perhaps TRBD1 (6 bases). The CDR3 has 15 amino acids. Per germline, CDR1 SGHTA and CDR2 FQGTGA. Trimming pared 5 bases from V and 1 base from J, leaving 12 bases between. Using reference TRBV7-3 and TRBJ1-3 for the parts outside the CDR3, the full variable domain is GAGVSQTPSNKVTEKGKYVELRCDPISGHTALYWYRQSLGQGPEFLIYFQGTGAADDSGLPNDRFFAVRPEGSVSTLKIQRTERGDSAVYLCASSTTGTSGNTIYFGEGSWLTVV.

This clonotype was seen ten or more times. The gene calls are TRBV5-6 and TRBJ2-3, with D unresolved. Trimming stripped 4 bases from V and 6 bases from J, with 15 bases between. Germline loops: CDR1 SGHDT, CDR2 YYEEEE. The CDR3 is 14 amino acids. The CDR3 sequence: CASSGPKVGDTQYF. CDR3 nucleotides: TGTGCCAGCAGCGGGCCGAAGGTGGGGGATACGCAGTATTTT.

This clonotype was counted at least ten times. The chain uses TRBV2 and TRBJ2-3; D not resolved. V lost 1 base and J lost 5, with 7 bases in between. CDR1 and CDR2 (germline): SNHLY, FYNNEI. The CDR3 totals 13 residues. As DNA, the CDR3 is TGTGCCAGCAGTGAAGATTGGGGAGATACGCAGTATTTT. Residues: CASSEDWGDTQYF.

Worth noting for this clonotype: A much larger clone is a single base away; this may be a read error. The gene calls are TRBV27 and TRBJ2-1, with D possibly matching TRBD2 (6 bases). With 5 bases removed from V and 2 bases from J, the gap between germline ends came to 10 bases. The V gene's germline CDR1 is MNHEY and CDR2 SMNVEV (reference sequence). The CDR3 is 14 residues long. The CDR3, as DNA: TGTGCCAGCAGTCAGGGACTCCCCTACAATGAGCAGTTCTTC. The encoded protein is CASSQGLPYNEQFF.

This clonotype was counted ten times or more. The chain has TRBV19 and TRBJ1-2; a weak D match, TRBD1 (5 bases). V lost 7 bases and J 4 bases, leaving 13 bases between the germline ends. The germline V gene encodes CDR1 LNHDA and CDR2 SQIVND (reference sequence). The CDR3 extends over 13 amino acids. The CDR3 sequence: CASMVTGGYGYTF. Written as DNA, the CDR3 is TGTGCCAGTATGGTGACGGGGGGCTATGGCTACACCTTC.